These 20 T cell receptor beta chains originate from one sample sequenced in a study of blood T cell repertoires in COVID-19. Clones were read by immunoSEQ multiplex PCR, and TCRdb kept only the in-frame ones, dropping some. The sample yields just under 350,000 clones, under 95% seen once. Sequencing was performed on peripheral blood. These receptors were collected from a woman younger than 35 who had recovered from COVID-19.

The chain combines TRBV9 with TRBJ2-3, with 7 bases that match TRBD2. Germline V gene lookup returns CDR1 SGDLS and CDR2 YYNGEE. The CDR3 is 18 residues long. Unmatched junction bases numbered 12, after V lost 0 bases and J lost 2 bases. The CDR3 coding sequence is TGTGCCAGCAGCGTAGCCGGTCGGAGCGGGACTACCACAGATACGCAGTATTTT. Amino acid sequence: CASSVAGRSGTTTDTQYF. The full variable domain, in which reference TRBV9 and TRBJ2-3 provide the parts outside the CDR3, is DSGVTQTPKHLITATGQRVTLRCSPRSGDLSVYWYQQSLDQGLQFLIQYYNGEERAKGNILERFSAQQFPDLHSELNLSSLELGDSALYFCASSVAGRSGTTTDTQYFGPGTRLTVL.

The count of this clone is one. J is TRBJ1-5 and V is TRBV19; 8 bases are shared with TRBD1. CDR3 size: 16 residues. V shed 5 bases, J shed 0 bases, and the junction held 6 bases outside the gene matches. Germline V lookup: CDR1 LNHDA, CDR2 SQIVND (reference sequence). CDR3 nucleotide sequence: TGTGCCAGTAGTGCGGGACAGGTCTATAGCAATCAGCCCCAGCATTTT. Its protein is CASSAGQVYSNQPQHF. The full variable domain, completed using reference TRBV19 and TRBJ1-5, is DGGITQSPKYLFRKEGQNVTLSCEQNLNHDAMYWYRQDPGQGLRLIYYSQIVNDFQKGDIAEGYSVSREKKESFPLTVTSAQKNPTAFYLCASSAGQVYSNQPQHFGDGTRLSIL.

This clone was found once. J is TRBJ2-3 and V is TRBV4-3, with D uncertain. Trimming removed 5 bases from V and 5 bases from J, with 11 bases in between. This CDR3 is 13 amino acids long. Germline V gene data show CDR1 as LGHNA and CDR2 as YSLEER. The CDR3 DNA is TGCGCCAGCAGCTCTACCCCGGGAGATACGCAGTATTTT. It translates to CASSSTPGDTQYF.

The chain combines TRBV5-1 with TRBJ2-1, with 7 bases aligning to TRBD1. Germline CDR1 is SGHRS and CDR2 is YFSETQ. The CDR3 runs 16 residues. The J segment lost 1 base and the V segment lost 2 bases, leaving 6 bases of the junction unmatched. The chain's CDR3 is CASSFIRGTSYNEQFF. CDR3 bases: TGCGCCAGCAGCTTTATCAGGGGGACGTCCTACAATGAGCAGTTCTTC.

The chain carries TRBV20-1 and TRBJ1-3; D perhaps matches TRBD1 (5 bases). Germline V gives CDR1 DFQATT, CDR2 SNEGSKA (reference sequence). The V and J ends lost 2 bases and 8 bases respectively, with 7 bases between them. The CDR3 is 11 residues long. CDR3 region: CSARTGDTIYF. The CDR3, as DNA: TGCAGTGCTAGAACGGGGGACACCATATATTTT.

The rearrangement joins TRBV5-1 to TRBJ2-1, with 9 bases aligning to TRBD2. The CDR3 has 17 residues. Unmatched junction bases numbered 7, after V lost 0 bases and J lost 3 bases. The germline CDR1 and CDR2 sequences are SGHRS and YFSETQ. CDR3 DNA: TGCGCCAGCAGCTTGGCCCGGGGCGGGAGGGTCTACAATGAGCAGTTCTTC. As protein: CASSLARGGRVYNEQFF.

The rearrangement uses TRBV30 and TRBJ1-1, with 10 bases identical to TRBD1. Germline V gene data show CDR1 as GTSNPN and CDR2 as SVGIG (reference sequence). Trimming took 3 bases from V and 1 from J; bases not matched to a gene: 20. The CDR3 spans 20 residues. The CDR3: CAWRMSCRTRDRGWNTEAFF. In nucleotides, the CDR3 is TGTGCCTGGAGGATGAGCTGCCGAACCCGGGACAGGGGATGGAACACTGAAGCTTTCTTT.

V gene TRBV28 combines with J gene TRBJ1-4; no clear D gene. V dropped 5 bases and J dropped 7 bases, with 14 bases sitting between them. CDR1 MDHEN and CDR2 SYDVKM come from the germline V gene. There are 14 residues in the CDR3. For the CDR3, the DNA is TGTGCCAGCAGTACACCCGCGGGCGGTGAAAAACTGTTTTTT. Its translation is CASSTPAGGEKLFF.

Notes on this clone: Distinct nucleotide sequences in the sample also encode this CDR3. The chain uses TRBV6-2 or TRBV6-3 and TRBJ1-2; tentative D call: TRBD1 (6 bases). Per germline, CDR1 MNHEY and CDR2 SVGEGT. The V end was cut by 6 bases, the J end by 2 bases, with 10 bases between. The CDR3 has 13 residues. DNA of the CDR3: TGTGCCAGCAGCTCCGGGACAAACTATGGCTACACCTTC. Protein sequence: CASSSGTNYGYTF.

This chain uses TRBV18 with TRBJ1-1; 10 nucleotides line up with TRBD1. From germline, CDR1 is KGHSH and CDR2 LQKENI. J lost 5 bases, V lost 4 bases, and 7 bases had no gene match. The CDR3 is 15 amino acids. DNA of the CDR3: TGTGCCAGCTCACGGACAGGGGGAAGGTGGACTGAAGCTTTCTTT. Residues: CASSRTGGRWTEAFF.

The V gene is TRBV7-2, the J gene TRBJ2-2, with D perhaps matching TRBD1 (6 bases). Germline CDR1 SGHTA, CDR2 FQGNSA. CDR3 length: 16 residues. V was pared by 5 bases and J by 5 bases, with 18 bases between. The CDR3 loop reads CASSHLAAGETGELFF. Here the CDR3 DNA reads TGTGCCAGCAGCCACCTTGCGGCAGGGGAGACCGGGGAGCTGTTTTTT.

This clone was detected a few times. This chain joins TRBV10-2 and TRBJ2-7, with unresolved D. Trimming left V 3 bases short and J 3 bases short, with 12 bases between. Germline V gives CDR1 WSHSY, CDR2 SAAADI. This CDR3 spans 14 amino acids. CDR3 sequence (DNA): TGCGCCAGCAGTGACCCCAGTGTCAGCTACGAGCAGTACGTC. Translated: CASSDPSVSYEQYV.

This clone occurred once. The rearrangement joins TRBV5-4 to TRBJ2-3, with D perhaps matching TRBD2 (8 bases). Germline CDR1 and CDR2: SGHNT and YYREEE (reference sequence). This CDR3 comprises 19 residues. V was cut by 4 bases and J by 0 bases, with 24 bases left in between. The CDR3 sequence is CASSQLSGTVPLSTDTQYF. CDR3 in DNA: TGTGCCAGCAGCCAGCTTAGCGGGACAGTCCCCCTTAGCACAGATACGCAGTATTTT.

This clone was seen only once. This chain joins TRBV10-3 and TRBJ2-7; 10 nucleotides match TRBD2. Trimming at V came to 0 bases and at J to 2 bases, leaving 4 bases not matched to a gene. In germline, CDR1 is ENHRY, CDR2 SYGVKD. This CDR3 is 16 amino acids long. The CDR3 nucleotides are TGTGCCATCAGTGAGTCTTTTAGCGGGGGGACCTACGAGCAGTACGTC. As protein: CAISESFSGGTYEQYV.

This clone has only one observation. The rearrangement links TRBV4-1 to TRBJ2-1, with 9 bases fitting TRBD1. The germline V gene encodes CDR1 MGHRA and CDR2 YSYEKL. With V trimmed by 6 bases and J by 5 bases, 11 bases remained unmatched. This CDR3 spans 16 amino acids. Written as DNA, the CDR3 is TGCGCCAGCAGTCAAACCGGGACAGGGCGGAACAATGAGCAGTTCTTC. Its translation: CASSQTGTGRNNEQFF.

This rearrangement joins TRBV29-1 to TRBJ2-3; D remains unclear. Germline values: CDR1 SQVTM, CDR2 ANQGSEA. The CDR3 covers 10 residues. V lost 8 bases, J lost 0 bases, and 3 bases lay in between. The CDR3 here is CSLSTDTQYF. The DNA of the CDR3 is TGCAGCCTAAGCACAGATACGCAGTATTTT.

The V call is TRBV5-8, the J call TRBJ1-2; 7 positions match TRBD1. V lost 2 bases, J lost 4 bases, and 11 bases stayed unmatched. CDR1 is SGHTS and CDR2 is YDEGEE in the germline V gene. The CDR3 spans 16 residues. CDR3 loop: CASSLPTGDVRYGYTF. The CDR3 bases are TGTGCCAGCAGCTTACCCACAGGGGATGTTCGCTATGGCTACACCTTC.

The chain has TRBV2 and TRBJ1-2, with 10 nucleotides matching TRBD1. The germline V gene has CDR1 SNHLY and CDR2 FYNNEI. CDR3 length: 14 residues. V gave up 7 bases and J gave up 7 bases; unmatched junction bases: 9. The CDR3 DNA sequence: TGTGCCAGCACGGACAGGGGGTTCTTCGGTGGCTACACCTTC. Amino acids: CASTDRGFFGGYTF.

The chain combines TRBV5-1 with TRBJ1-1, with D hard to call. Germline V gene lookup returns CDR1 SGHRS and CDR2 YFSETQ. CDR3 length: 13 amino acids. Between the trimmed V and J ends, which lost 1 base and 5 bases, there was a span of 9 bases. CDR3 sequence: CASSLTVGTEAFF. The CDR3 DNA sequence: TGCGCCAGCAGCTTGACGGTCGGGACTGAAGCTTTCTTT. Complete variable domain (other parts from reference TRBV5-1 and TRBJ1-1): KAGVTQTPRYLIKTRGQQVTLSCSPISGHRSVSWYQQTPGQGLQFLFEYFSETQRNKGNFPGRFSGRQFSNSRSEMNVSTLELGDSALYLCASSLTVGTEAFFGQGTRLTVV.

The chain joins TRBV10-3 to TRBJ1-5; 10 bases are a match to TRBD1. This CDR3 comprises 13 residues. Germline trimming cut 10 bases from V and 7 bases from J; bases unmatched to any gene: 7. CDR1 is ENHRY and CDR2 is SYGVKD in the germline V gene. CDR3 in amino acids: CASGDRGGQPQHF. CDR3 nucleotide sequence: TGTGCCAGCGGGGACAGGGGAGGACAGCCCCAGCATTTT.